This is a list of T cell receptor beta chains from one sample in a study of OX40 agonist ivuxolimab in advanced cancers. Sequencing was performed with immunoSEQ multiplex PCR; in TCRdb, only in-frame clones are kept and a portion is missing. The repertoire has fewer than 80,000 clones, nearly 90% of them found once; the top ten carry roughly 4.2%. The source material was CD4+ or CD8+ T cells sorted from blood, sampled in a trial of the OX40 agonist ivuxolimab. The receptors derive from an adult with an advanced solid tumor such as melanoma, head and neck, liver or kidney cancer. The CDR3 runs from the conserved cysteine through the conserved F or W. The order of the fields is clone size, V gene, J gene, D gene, CDR3 protein, CDR3 DNA. D genes are given only for firm matches. For some rows the clone size is stated as once, few or many, or as a class when expanded; others skip it.

once	TRBV4-3	TRBJ1-2	.	CASSQDDSHYGYTF	TGCGCCAGCAGCCAAGACGATTCTCACTATGGCTACACCTTC
once	TRBV5-1	TRBJ2-6	.	CASSPDLSGGANVLTF	TGCGCCAGCAGCCCCGACTTATCGGGTGGGGCCAACGTCCTGACTTTC
.	TRBV5-1	TRBJ1-1	.	CASRSTGQPNTEAFF	TGCGCCAGCCGATCAACCGGACAGCCGAACACTGAAGCTTTCTTT
.	TRBV5-1	TRBJ1-1	TRBD1	CASSLMGQGGTEAFF	TGCGCCAGCAGCTTGATGGGACAGGGGGGCACTGAAGCTTTCTTT
.	TRBV19	TRBJ2-2	.	CASSIRFGDGRNTGELFF	TGTGCCAGTAGTATTCGTTTCGGGGACGGCCGTAACACCGGGGAGCTGTTTTTT
.	TRBV18	TRBJ2-7	TRBD2	CASSPPGLGLAYEQYF	TGTGCCAGCTCACCCCCCGGATTAGGACTAGCTTACGAGCAGTACTTC
once	TRBV11-2	TRBJ2-7	.	CASSPSWVGDEQYF	TGTGCCAGCAGTCCATCTTGGGTGGGCGACGAGCAGTACTTC
.	TRBV28	TRBJ2-7	.	CASVLPGSSYEQYF	TGTGCCAGCGTTCTGCCGGGGTCCTCCTACGAGCAGTACTTC
.	TRBV27	TRBJ2-1	.	CASSPFGRFWNEQFF	TGTGCCAGCAGTCCCTTCGGGCGGTTCTGGAATGAGCAGTTCTTC
.	TRBV19	TRBJ1-4	.	CASSIDQEEKLFF	TGTGCCAGTAGTATAGATCAGGAAGAAAAACTGTTTTTT
once	TRBV30	TRBJ2-1	TRBD1	CAWDRDSSYNEQFF	TGTGCCTGGGACCGGGACAGCTCCTACAATGAGCAGTTCTTC
.	TRBV30	TRBJ2-5	.	CAWTSEQETQYF	TGTGCCTGGACGTCGGAGCAAGAGACCCAGTACTTC
.	TRBV27	TRBJ2-5	TRBD1	CASSPTGTGRETQYF	TGTGCCAGCAGTCCGACTGGGACAGGGAGGGAGACCCAGTACTTC
.	TRBV18	TRBJ1-1	TRBD1	CASSRSQGAWGTEAFF	TGTGCCAGCTCACGCTCACAGGGGGCCTGGGGCACTGAAGCTTTCTTT
.	TRBV7-3	TRBJ2-1	TRBD2	CASSSLVAGGYNEQFF	TGTGCCAGCAGCTCCTTGGTGGCGGGAGGGTACAATGAGCAGTTCTTC
.	TRBV19	TRBJ1-2	.	CASSIKGNYGHTF	TGTGCCAGTAGTATAAAGGGTAACTATGGCCACACCTTC
.	TRBV28	TRBJ2-2	.	CASSAQGNTGELFF	TGTGCCAGCAGCGCTCAGGGGAACACCGGGGAGCTGTTTTTT
few	TRBV30	TRBJ1-6	.	CAWSSLYNSPLHF	TGTGCCTGGAGTTCATTATATAATTCACCCCTCCACTTT
.	TRBV13	TRBJ2-3	TRBD2	CASTPSTSGSADTQYF	TGTGCCAGCACCCCCTCGACTAGCGGGAGTGCCGATACGCAGTATTTT
.	TRBV10-1	TRBJ1-1	TRBD1	CASTNRGTEAFF	TGCGCCAGCACCAACAGGGGGACTGAAGCTTTCTTT
.	TRBV2	TRBJ2-5	.	CASSEDRHGTQYF	TGTGCCAGCAGTGAGGACCGACACGGGACCCAGTACTTC
.	TRBV10-2	TRBJ2-5	TRBD2	CATLATQGGETQYF	TGCGCCACACTAGCGACCCAAGGCGGAGAGACCCAGTACTTC
.	TRBV7-2	TRBJ1-1	.	CASSFGSGSEAFF	TGTGCCAGCAGCTTCGGGTCGGGGTCTGAAGCTTTCTTT